A single sample is the source of the 15 T cell receptor beta chains below, sequenced in a study of cytomegalovirus exposure and HLA in healthy donors. The study ran its PCR with 60 Vbeta and 13 Jbeta primers. Produced via immunoSEQ multiplex PCR; TCRdb's table is partial and in-frame only. The sample has 110,000 to 150,000 clones. Input material: PBMCs. These TCRs come from a male donor in good health and CMV-seronegative.

J is TRBJ1-1 and V is TRBV20-1; possibly TRBD1 for D (6 bases). V lost 6 bases and J lost 5, with 10 bases in between. Germline values: CDR1 DFQATT, CDR2 SNEGSKA (reference sequence). CDR3 length: 11 amino acids. DNA of the CDR3: TGCAGTGCCGAAAGGGGGACTGAAGCTTTCTTT. Translating it yields CSAERGTEAFF.

The gene calls are TRBV5-1 and TRBJ1-2, with a weak D call TRBD1 (6 bases). Deletions cut 2 bases from V and 6 bases from J, with 14 bases between. This CDR3 is 14 amino acids long. CDR1 SGHRS and CDR2 YFSETQ come from the germline V gene. The DNA for the CDR3 is TGCGCCAGCAGCTTTTTTGACAGGCGGGATGGCTACACCTTC. It yields the protein CASSFFDRRDGYTF.

The genes are TRBV6-1 and TRBJ2-1, with unresolved D. V was trimmed by 6 bases and J by 6 bases, leaving 3 bases between them. Germline CDR1 reads MNHNS; CDR2 reads SASEGT. The CDR3 is 10 amino acids. CDR3 nucleotide sequence: TGTGCCAGCAGCTTCAATGAGCAGTTCTTC. Encoded protein: CASSFNEQFF.

The V and J genes are TRBV18 and TRBJ1-2, with 7 nucleotides matching TRBD1. Germline trimming cut 3 bases from V and 5 bases from J; bases unmatched to any gene: 15. Germline CDR1 and CDR2: KGHSH and LQKENI. The CDR3 consists of 17 residues. CDR3 residues: CASSPKGEGGGWYGYTF. The CDR3 bases are TGTGCCAGCTCACCGAAAGGAGAAGGGGGCGGTTGGTATGGCTACACCTTC.

CDR3 amino acids: CASSQGAQGSYGYTF. The CDR3 DNA reads as TGCGCCAGCAGCCAAGGAGCCCAGGGGAGCTATGGCTACACCTTC. The chain links TRBV4-3 to TRBJ1-2; possible D gene TRBD1, 6 bases. The V gene lost 1 base and the J gene lost 4 bases, with 13 bases spanning the gap. The CDR3 length is 15 residues. Germline V gene lookup returns CDR1 LGHNA and CDR2 YSLEER.

The J gene is TRBJ1-5, the V gene TRBV2, with D tentatively TRBD1 (6 bases). V lost 6 bases to trimming and J lost 6 bases, with 15 bases between them. The CDR3 is 14 amino acids. CDR1 and CDR2 (germline): SNHLY, FYNNEI. CDR3 DNA sequence: TGTGCCAGCAGATGGACAGAGAGGGCTCAGCCCCAGCATTTT. Translating gives CASRWTERAQPQHF.

This rearrangement joins TRBV12-5 to TRBJ2-5; D gene uncertain. Germline lookup yields CDR1 LGHNT and CDR2 FRNRAP. The CDR3 totals 13 residues. Deletions cut 1 base from V and 5 bases from J, with 8 bases between. CDR3: CASGLGPLETQYF. CDR3 in DNA: TGTGCTAGTGGTTTGGGGCCCCTGGAGACCCAGTACTTC. The full variable domain, its missing parts supplied by reference TRBV12-5 and TRBJ2-5, is DARVTQTPRHKVTEMGQEVTMRCQPILGHNTVFWYRQTMMQGLELLAYFRNRAPLDDSGMPKDRFSAEMPDATLATLKIQPSEPRDSAVYFCASGLGPLETQYFGPGTRLLVL.

V is TRBV5-8 and J is TRBJ2-7; TRBD2 aligns across 8 bases. The CDR3 contains 15 residues. Trimming removed 0 bases from V and 3 bases from J; junction bases left unmatched: 5. Germline CDR1 SGHTS, CDR2 YDEGEE. The CDR3 region has the DNA TGTGCCAGCAGCTTGGTGGGCGGGAGGTTCTACGAGCAGTACTTC. The encoded protein is CASSLVGGRFYEQYF.

This chain joins TRBV18 and TRBJ2-7; tentative D call: TRBD2 (6 bases). The CDR3 extends over 17 amino acids. V was clipped by 4 bases and J by 0 bases, with 19 bases between them. Germline V gene lookup returns CDR1 KGHSH and CDR2 LQKENI. In DNA, the CDR3 is TGTGCCAGCTCACAACTAGCAACCGCGGGGCCCTCCTACGAGCAGTACTTC. Its translation: CASSQLATAGPSYEQYF.

The V and J genes are TRBV30 and TRBJ2-1; 7 bases are shared with TRBD2. CDR1 GTSNPN and CDR2 SVGIG come from the germline V gene (reference sequence). CDR3 length equals 16 residues. V gave up 2 bases and J gave up 0 bases; unmatched junction bases: 7. This chain's CDR3 is CAWSRGGSGSYNEQFF. The CDR3 coding sequence is TGTGCCTGGAGTCGCGGCGGGAGCGGCTCCTACAATGAGCAGTTCTTC.

This chain links TRBV2 with TRBJ2-7; D ambiguous. V was clipped by 4 bases and J by 2 bases, with 15 bases between them. The germline V gene encodes CDR1 SNHLY and CDR2 FYNNEI. CDR3 length: 15 residues. The CDR3: CASSAARGTAYEQYF. The CDR3 DNA is TGTGCCAGCAGTGCCGCCCGAGGCACCGCCTACGAGCAGTACTTC.

For the CDR3, the DNA is TGTGCCAGCAGCCAAGTGGGGACAGTATACGAGCAGTACTTC. Protein sequence: CASSQVGTVYEQYF. The rearrangement links TRBV4-2 to TRBJ2-7; 7 nucleotides agree with TRBD1. After removal of 1 base from V and 4 bases from J, the junction contained 4 bases not matched to a gene. The germline V gene has CDR1 LGHNA and CDR2 YNFKEQ. This CDR3 spans 14 amino acids.

The chain is built from TRBV19 and TRBJ2-2; D may be TRBD1 (6 bases). V was shortened by 5 bases and J by 0 bases, with 13 bases between the two germline ends. Germline CDR1 and CDR2: LNHDA and SQIVND (reference sequence). CDR3 length equals 16 residues. CDR3 residues: CASSLLGTTNTGELFF. CDR3 bases: TGTGCCAGTAGTTTACTCGGGACAACGAACACCGGGGAGCTGTTTTTT.

The J gene is TRBJ2-1, the V gene TRBV6-1; 8 bases are a match to TRBD2. This CDR3 is built from 15 residues. V lost 5 bases and J lost 10; bases outside the gene matches: 13. The germline CDR1 and CDR2 sequences are MNHNS and SASEGT. CDR3: CASSLLAEGVDEQFF. CDR3 nucleotide sequence: TGTGCCAGCAGTCTACTAGCGGAAGGGGTCGACGAGCAGTTCTTC.

The chain employs TRBV7-3 and TRBJ2-7, with TRBD1 matching over 9 bases. The J segment lost 2 bases and the V segment lost 5 bases, leaving 4 bases of the junction unmatched. This CDR3 comprises 14 residues. CDR1 and CDR2 from the germline V gene are SGHTA and FQGTGA. CDR3 DNA: TGTGCCAGCAGCCAGGACAGGGGCCCCTACGAGCAGTACTTC. Protein product: CASSQDRGPYEQYF. The entire variable domain, with the rest obtained from reference TRBV7-3 and TRBJ2-7, is as follows: GAGVSQTPSNKVTEKGKYVELRCDPISGHTALYWYRQSLGQGPEFLIYFQGTGAADDSGLPNDRFFAVRPEGSVSTLKIQRTERGDSAVYLCASSQDRGPYEQYFGPGTRLTVT.